This passage covers 9 T cell receptor beta chains from one sample sequenced in a study of cytomegalovirus exposure and HLA in healthy donors. Amplification used 60 Vbeta primers and 13 Jbeta primers. The data were produced by immunoSEQ multiplex PCR, yet TCRdb's version contains in-frame clones alone and is incomplete. Its table records 21,000 or so clones. The specimen sequenced was PBMCs. Source of these receptors: a man aged 55-75 years in good health and CMV-seropositive.

The genes are TRBV18 and TRBJ1-3; D gene uncertain. V dropped 3 bases and J dropped 0 bases, with 9 bases sitting between them. This CDR3 has 15 amino acids. Germline V gene sequence: CDR1 KGHSH, CDR2 LQKENI. CDR3 nucleotide sequence: TGTGCCAGCTCACCTGGACGGGACTCTGGAAACACCATATATTTT. Translation: CASSPGRDSGNTIYF.

This chain joins TRBV7-9 and TRBJ2-1, with 7 bases matching TRBD2. The CDR3 runs to 14 residues. V lost 6 bases to trimming and J lost 1 base; unmatched junction nucleotides: 3. Germline-derived CDR1 and CDR2 are SEHNR and FQNEAQ (reference sequence). The CDR3: CASRPGGSYNEQFF. CDR3 nucleotide sequence: TGTGCCAGCAGACCGGGGGGATCCTACAATGAGCAGTTCTTC.

J is TRBJ1-1 and V is TRBV2; D possibly corresponds to TRBD1 (5 bases). V shed 2 bases and J shed 5 bases, with 9 bases lying between them. From germline, CDR1 is SNHLY and CDR2 FYNNEI. This CDR3 spans 13 amino acids. The CDR3 loop is CASSETGGTEAFF. DNA of the CDR3: TGTGCCAGCAGTGAAACCGGGGGTACTGAAGCTTTCTTT.

V is TRBV2 and J is TRBJ2-3; 13 bases line up with TRBD2. The CDR3 has 16 amino acids. Germline V lookup: CDR1 SNHLY, CDR2 FYNNEI. With 5 bases clipped from V and 3 bases from J, the junction kept 5 bases outside the gene matches. CDR3 bases: TGTGCCAGCAGTCCACAGACTAGCGGGAGGACAGATACGCAGTATTTT. This gives the protein CASSPQTSGRTDTQYF.

CDR3 sequence reads: CASSLLAGPYNEQFF. DNA for the CDR3: TGTGCCAGCAGCTTGTTAGCGGGACCCTACAATGAGCAGTTCTTC. The rearrangement joins TRBV5-6 to TRBJ2-1; 8 nucleotides agree with TRBD2. J was trimmed by 2 bases and V by 1 base; bases with no gene match: 2. Germline V gene data show CDR1 as SGHDT and CDR2 as YYEEEE. The CDR3 length is 15 residues.

The gene calls are TRBV2 and TRBJ2-1; 7 bases map to TRBD2. With 11 bases clipped from V and 4 bases from J, the junction kept 11 bases outside the gene matches. Germline V CDR1 and CDR2: SNHLY, FYNNEI. There are 14 residues in the CDR3. CDR3 residues: CAGRSSGLYNEQFF. The DNA for the CDR3 is TGTGCCGGAAGATCTAGCGGATTATACAATGAGCAGTTCTTC.

The chain is built from TRBV9 and TRBJ2-1, with D possibly TRBD2 on 6 matching bases. V dropped 2 bases and J dropped 7 bases, with 10 bases sitting between them. Germline V gene lookup returns CDR1 SGDLS and CDR2 YYNGEE. This CDR3 has 13 amino acids. The chain's CDR3 is CASSVGRQNEQFF. CDR3 nucleotide sequence: TGTGCCAGCAGCGTTGGGAGGCAGAATGAGCAGTTCTTC.

J is TRBJ1-1 and V is TRBV15, with TRBD1 as a possible D gene (6 bases). Trimming pared 1 base from V and 6 bases from J, leaving 12 bases between. Looked up from germline, CDR1 is LNHNV and CDR2 is YYDKDF (reference sequence). The CDR3 consists of 14 residues. CDR3 residues: CATSRVTGRAEAFF. CDR3 DNA sequence: TGTGCCACCAGCAGAGTAACAGGGCGGGCTGAAGCTTTCTTT. The full variable domain, with the rest looked up from reference TRBV15 and TRBJ1-1, is DAMVIQNPRYQVTQFGKPVTLSCSQTLNHNVMYWYQQKSSQAPKLLFHYYDKDFNNEADTPDNFQSRRPNTSFCFLDIRSPGLGDTAMYLCATSRVTGRAEAFFGQGTRLTVV.

On this clone itself: The sample carries other DNA sequences with the same CDR3. This rearrangement joins TRBV5-1 to TRBJ1-1, with D unclear. The CDR3 loop spans 14 amino acids. V was pared by 0 bases and J by 7 bases, with 13 bases between. Germline assignment: CDR1 SGHRS and CDR2 YFSETQ. CDR3 DNA sequence: TGCGCCAGCAGCTTGGTCGAGTCCTCATATGAAGCTTTCTTT. This sequence encodes CASSLVESSYEAFF. Full variable domain (rest looked up from reference TRBV5-1 and TRBJ1-1): KAGVTQTPRYLIKTRGQQVTLSCSPISGHRSVSWYQQTPGQGLQFLFEYFSETQRNKGNFPGRFSGRQFSNSRSEMNVSTLELGDSALYLCASSLVESSYEAFFGQGTRLTVV.